This T cell receptor (beta chain) appears in the sequencing data of a study of CXCR3-negative and CXCR3-positive naive CD8 T cells. Study outcomes and limitations: Memory CD8+ cells had much lower diversity, and both naive subsets had comparably high diversity. Naive cells with CXCR3 showed TRB CDR3s that were more hydrophobic than those in CXCR3-negative naive cells. Post-cryopreservation CXCR3 expression was partly diminished, and the bulk of assays employed fresh PBMCs.

Germline lookup yields CDR1 ENHRY and CDR2 SYGVKD. This CDR3 is built from 15 residues. The authors made the TRB cDNA libraries by 5' RACE using UMI labels. Following a re-call of the 5' RACE reads, TCRdb has one entry per CDR3 protein and lacks DNA. The repertoire table contains 110,000 or so distinct CDR3 sequences. On this clonotype itself: Its antigen is as yet unknown.

The genes are TRBV10-3 and TRBJ2-2. The sequence was obtained from a human donor in good health. Some clones in this sample may be carry-over from other donors' samples. Material: naive CXCR3+ CD8+ T cells from blood. The subset: CD45RO-CCR7+CD27+CD95- naive CD8+ T cells expressing CXCR3 (TNR3+). CDR3 residues: CAISGVERNTGELFF.